This TCR beta chain was sequenced during a study of technical replicates of blood from a few donors. Germline values: CDR1 SGHTA, CDR2 FQGNSA. The V end was cut by 5 bases, the J end by 2 bases, with 9 bases between. CDR3 length equals 13 residues. Clones were sequenced by immunoSEQ multiplex PCR, and TCRdb holds only the in-frame ones, with some missing. The sample has about 34,000 clones; more than 80% are singletons. Sequenced: PBMCs. The chain couples TRBV7-2 to TRBJ2-5; perhaps TRBD1 as D (5 bases). The sequence was collected from a human donor in good health. Some clones in this sample may be carry-over from other donors' samples. CDR3 sequence reads: CASSRQNQETQYF. CDR3 bases: TGTGCCAGCAGCCGACAGAATCAAGAGACCCAGTACTTC. Looking up the rest from reference TRBV7-2 and TRBJ2-5 gives the full variable domain: GAGVSQSPSNKVTEKGKDVELRCDPISGHTALYWYRQSLGQGLEFLIYFQGNSAPDKSGLPSDRFSAERTGGSVSTLTIQRTQQEDSAVYLCASSRQNQETQYFGPGTRLLVL.